Shown below are 15 T cell receptor beta chains from a single sample sequenced in a study of radiation and T cells in renal cell carcinoma. Sample time point: baseline pretreatment blood. Regarding treatment: 15 Gy SBRT to primary tumor, nephrectomy 4 weeks later. Here immunoSEQ multiplex PCR was the method, and the copy in TCRdb shows in-frame clones only, minus some. This sample has 150,000 or so clones; around four fifths occur once, and the top ten carry around a quarter. Sequences were derived from blood, sampled from a patient whose treatment included radiotherapy and nephrectomy. These receptors were taken from a woman in her forties or fifties with renal cell carcinoma.

V gene TRBV5-8 combines with J gene TRBJ1-3; 11 bases match TRBD1. The trim removed 3 bases at V and 2 bases at J, leaving 1 base unmatched. Germline lookup yields CDR1 SGHTS and CDR2 YDEGEE. The CDR3 runs 15 residues. The DNA of the CDR3 is TGTGCCAGCAGCTCGGACAGGGGGCCTGGAAACACCATATATTTT. Its translation: CASSSDRGPGNTIYF. The variable domain in full, completed from reference TRBV5-8 and TRBJ1-3, reads EAGVTQSPTHLIKTRGQQATLRCSPISGHTSVYWYQQALGLGLQFLLWYDEGEERNRGNFPPRFSGRQFPNYSSELNVNALELEDSALYLCASSSDRGPGNTIYFGEGSWLTVV.

The V and J genes are TRBV19 and TRBJ2-7; TRBD1 is a possible D gene (6 bases). The ends were cut back, 3 bases at V and 1 base at J, with 10 bases in the middle. Germline loops: CDR1 LNHDA, CDR2 SQIVND (reference sequence). The CDR3 is made up of 14 amino acids. Here the CDR3 DNA reads TGTGCCAGTAGTATGCTGGACAGATCCTACGAGCAGTACTTC. Protein product: CASSMLDRSYEQYF.

The chain is built from TRBV7-8 and TRBJ2-1; 8 bases are a match to TRBD2. Germline trimming cut 4 bases from V and 5 bases from J; bases unmatched to any gene: 10. The CDR3 runs 16 residues. Germline V CDR1 and CDR2: SGHVS, FQNEAQ. DNA of the CDR3: TGTGCCAGCAGCTCGGGGGGGACGGGGACACACAATGAGCAGTTCTTC. Translating it yields CASSSGGTGTHNEQFF. The full variable domain, with the rest looked up from reference TRBV7-8 and TRBJ2-1, is GAGVSQSPRYKVAKRGQDVALRCDPISGHVSLFWYQQALGQGPEFLTYFQNEAQLDKSGLPSDRFFAERPEGSVSTLKIQRTQQEDSAVYLCASSSGGTGTHNEQFFGPGTRLTVL.

J is TRBJ2-5 and V is TRBV7-6; 8 bases align to TRBD2. After removal of 4 bases from V and 3 bases from J, the junction contained 10 bases not matched to a gene. The CDR3 has 16 amino acids. Germline V gene lookup returns CDR1 SGHVS and CDR2 FNYEAQ. The CDR3 DNA reads as TGTGCCAGCAGCTCTTTAACTAGCGGAGGCGAAGAGACCCAGTACTTC. This sequence encodes CASSSLTSGGEETQYF.

The CDR3 loop reads CASSSQSVSGNTIYF. As DNA, the CDR3 is TGCGCCAGCAGCTCCCAAAGCGTCTCTGGAAACACCATATATTTT. The V and J genes are TRBV5-1 and TRBJ1-3; no definite D call. The CDR3 spans 15 residues. V was cut by 3 bases and J by 0 bases, with 10 bases left in between. CDR1 is SGHRS, CDR2 YFSETQ, per germline.

The chain combines TRBV19 with TRBJ1-2; 9 bases line up with TRBD1. Germline V gene data show CDR1 as LNHDA and CDR2 as SQIVND (reference sequence). J gave up 6 bases and V 7 bases, and 6 bases lay outside the gene matches. CDR3 length: 13 amino acids. The CDR3 region has the DNA TGTGCCAGTAATCTACAGGGGGCGGATGGCTACACCTTC. This translates into CASNLQGADGYTF.

The rearrangement uses TRBV28 and TRBJ1-1, with TRBD1 matching 7 bases. J gave up 2 bases and V 3 bases, and 3 bases lay outside the gene matches. CDR3 length: 14 amino acids. Germline V lookup: CDR1 MDHEN, CDR2 SYDVKM. CDR3: CASSFRQGNTEAFF. In DNA, the CDR3 is TGTGCCAGCAGTTTCCGACAGGGTAACACTGAAGCTTTCTTT.

The V gene is TRBV10-3, the J gene TRBJ1-1, with 9 positions matching TRBD1. Germline V CDR1 and CDR2: ENHRY, SYGVKD. Trimming removed 4 bases from V and 0 bases from J; junction bases left unmatched: 6. The CDR3 runs to 16 residues. The CDR3 DNA sequence: TGTGCCATCAGTGCACAGGGGGCAGGATTGAACACTGAAGCTTTCTTT. Translating gives CAISAQGAGLNTEAFF.

The sample holds a few counts of this clone. The chain recombines TRBV19 with TRBJ1-5, with 9 positions matching TRBD1. Germline trimming cut 3 bases from V and 4 bases from J; bases unmatched to any gene: 10. Per the germline V gene, CDR1 is LNHDA and CDR2 is SQIVND (reference sequence). The CDR3 runs to 17 residues. The CDR3 DNA sequence: TGTGCCAGTAGTATCTTAGACAGGGGGGCGGTGAATCAGCCCCAGCATTTT. Translated: CASSILDRGAVNQPQHF.

The chain employs TRBV11-2 and TRBJ2-2; D may be TRBD2 (6 bases). Germline V CDR1 and CDR2: SGHAT, FQNNGV. CDR3 size: 13 residues. V lost 7 bases, J lost 6 bases, and 12 bases lay in between. This CDR3 is CASIGGPSGELFF. Written as DNA, the CDR3 is TGTGCCAGCATTGGAGGGCCCTCCGGGGAGCTGTTTTTT.

This chain links TRBV5-4 with TRBJ2-5, with unresolved D. The V end lost 0 bases, the J end lost 2 bases, and 5 bases lay between the germline ends. Germline CDR1 reads SGHNT; CDR2 reads YYREEE (reference sequence). The CDR3 totals 13 residues. CDR3 residues: CASSLVPQETQYF. The CDR3 DNA follows: TGTGCCAGCAGCTTGGTCCCACAAGAGACCCAGTACTTC.

The V and J genes are TRBV5-4 and TRBJ1-1; no reliable D call. CDR1 and CDR2 from the germline V gene are SGHNT and YYREEE (reference sequence). Trimming shortened V by 4 bases and J by 1 base, and 11 bases separated the two germline ends. CDR3 length: 14 amino acids. Written as DNA, the CDR3 is TGTGCCAGCAGCATAAAGGGAAAGAACACTGAAGCTTTCTTT. Protein: CASSIKGKNTEAFF.

The V and J genes are TRBV4-2 and TRBJ2-1; a possible D gene is TRBD2 (6 bases). The ends were cut back, 0 bases at V and 0 bases at J, with 18 bases in the middle. This CDR3 is built from 19 residues. CDR1 LGHNA and CDR2 YNFKEQ come from the germline V gene. CDR3 nucleotides: TGTGCCAGCAGCCAAGAATTAACAGCGGGCCGAAGCTCCTACAATGAGCAGTTCTTC. It specifies CASSQELTAGRSSYNEQFF.

The rearrangement links TRBV6-5 to TRBJ1-2; possibly TRBD1 for D (6 bases). Trimming removed 4 bases from V and 4 bases from J, with 7 bases in between. The CDR3 is made up of 12 amino acids. Germline lookup yields CDR1 MNHEY and CDR2 SVGAGI. Written as DNA, the CDR3 is TGTGCCAGCAGTTCAGGGGCCTATGGCTACACCTTC. Protein product: CASSSGAYGYTF.

The chain has TRBV5-4 and TRBJ2-3; possible D gene TRBD2, 6 bases. Trimming cost V 4 bases and J 0 bases, with 18 bases left between them. Per germline, CDR1 SGHNT and CDR2 YYREEE (reference sequence). This CDR3 spans 17 amino acids. The CDR3 nucleotides are TGTGCCAGCAGCCTCAAGATCGGGGGTTCTAGCACAGATACGCAGTATTTT. This gives the protein CASSLKIGGSSTDTQYF.